Here is one TCR beta chain with its context. This clone qualifies as medium-sized (0.01 to 0.1%). The specificity of this receptor is unknown. The input lacks base qualities; no much larger clone sits a single base away. Other DNA sequences in the same sample also yield this CDR3. These data originate in a study of cytotoxic CD8 clonotypes in ibrutinib-treated CLL (dated by TCRdb to the early 2020s). Regarding the research as a whole: The cohort included about 15 treatment-naive and fewer than 12 relapsed/refractory patients; about 17 were IGHV unmutated. Patients were still on ibrutinib when every remission and progressive disease sample was collected. The response samples were drawn at a median of around eleven months into treatment, with a range of about 6 to 40 months. Responses were partial in some 24 patients and complete in 2; after median 68 months follow-up, around 15 stayed in remission and about 12 progressed. On average, each sample yielded hundreds of thousands of productive templates and under 95,000 productive rearrangements. Of the roughly 86 people in the trial, around 25 had longitudinal samples available. Cryopreserved peripheral blood mononuclear cells were obtained prior to treatment, at the time of response, and at either disease progression or sustained remission.

Taken from cysteine to phenylalanine, the CDR3 has 12 residues. The sequence is cut down to CDR3 DNA, 36 bases in frame from base 1. The junction shows trimming of 3 bases on V and 5 bases on J, plus 6 bases between the germline ends. The germline V gene encodes CDR1 KGHSH and CDR2 LQKENI. What the study reported, not specific to this receptor: Public clonotypes were rare and either contracted or stayed stable during treatment, and the rise in clonality at ibrutinib response reflected the expansion of private clonotypes. Sustained-remission and progressing patients did not have matched sampling times, and lymph node repertoires were not examined. Baseline clonality exceeded that of age-matched healthy donors and correlated strongly with circulating CD8+ T-cell counts. Clonality rose at ibrutinib response, remained stable during sustained remission, and dropped back toward baseline at progression.

Each clonotype received, on average, around 10x coverage in deep resolution sequencing performed on a MiSeq, where the target depth lay between 1 in 1 million and 1 in 200,000 T cells. The immunoSEQ hsTCRB Kit was used to generate the TCR beta libraries. In the source study's methods: Data were analyzed with ImmunoSEQ Data Assistant and ImmunoSEQ Analyzer, with V, D and J genes assigned per IMGT definitions. Clonality was computed as one minus normalized Shannon entropy of productive rearrangement frequencies, ranging from 0 to 1. Public clonotype analysis was restricted to overrepresented clonotypes comprising at least 0.05% of each patient's repertoire. Repertoires from approximately 12 age-matched healthy donors in immuneACCESS were used as clonality controls. The table comes from immuneACCESS by way of TCRdb, which keeps in-frame sequences with V and J called. Part of the clones is missing from these tables; in studies checked, under half for an unresolved V gene and the rest for unknown reasons. Clone size and V and J calls were adopted from that table, with D and trimming inferred from the DNA. The sample records 80,000 to 95,000 clones, about four fifths of which are singletons. The top ten clones comprise nearly 5% of the sample.

The time point label, as the study defines it: 12 to 13 months on ibrutinib. For TCR beta library preparation, approximately 1.9 micrograms of genomic DNA was extracted from cryopreserved PBMCs. Longitudinal blood samples from CLL patients on ibrutinib monotherapy underwent high-throughput TCR beta sequencing. Patients were enrolled in a phase 2 open-label single-center ibrutinib monotherapy trial. The origin of this receptor is a human donor with chronic lymphocytic leukemia. Sequencing used PBMCs, obtained after 12 months of ibrutinib treatment. The rearrangement joined TRBV18 to TRBJ2-3; a tentative D match to TRBD2 spans 6 bases. In nucleotide form, the sequence is TGTGCCAGCTCACCCGGGGGAGATACGCAGTATTTT. Translated, it reads CASSPGGDTQYF.